The following is a T cell receptor (beta chain) sequence with its context. Its antigen is as yet unknown. Clones were read by immunoSEQ multiplex PCR, and TCRdb kept only the in-frame ones, dropping some. Among roughly 17,000 clones listed, 80% to 90% were seen once. V lost 0 bases and J lost 0, with 2 bases in between. There are 13 residues in the CDR3. Germline values: CDR1 SGHDN, CDR2 FVKESK. This sample was taken from a study of OX40 agonist ivuxolimab in advanced cancers. General study points: Antigen targets of the expanded peripheral T cells went undetermined.

The TCR comes from an adult with an advanced solid tumor such as melanoma, head and neck, liver or kidney cancer. The chain recombines TRBV14 with TRBJ1-1, with unresolved D. The sequences come from CD4+ or CD8+ T cells sorted from blood, collected in a trial of the OX40 agonist ivuxolimab. The CDR3 DNA reads TGTGCCAGCAGCCAAGAAGTGAACACTGAAGCTTTCTTT. Translated: CASSQEVNTEAFF.